This is a list of T cell receptor beta chains from one sample in a study of T cell responses to AZD1222 COVID-19 vaccine. Sequenced by immunoSEQ multiplex PCR; TCRdb stores in-frame clones only, minus some. The table records about 100,000 clones, around 87% of them present only once. The source material was peripheral blood, sampled 28 days after the second AZD1222 dose. The receptor source for this set is an adult who received the AZD1222 COVID-19 vaccine. Both conserved end residues are part of each CDR3. Each record gives: clone size, D gene, V gene, J gene, CDR3 DNA, CDR3 protein. D genes are given only for firm matches. Clone size appears in some rows only: once, few, many, or a class for an expanded clone.

NA	NA	TRBV27	TRBJ1-1	TGTGCCAGCAGCCCCATCTTCTCTGGGTCTGAAGCTTTCTTT	CASSPIFSGSEAFF
NA	NA	TRBV2	TRBJ2-7	TGTGCCAGCAGTGACCCCTACGAGCAGTACTTC	CASSDPYEQYF
NA	NA	TRBV23-1	TRBJ2-5	TGCGCCAGCAGTCAATGGGACTCACTACCGAAGGGGGAGACCCAGTACTTC	CASSQWDSLPKGETQYF
NA	NA	TRBV2	TRBJ1-2	TGTGCCAGCAGTGACCAGGGATTTAACTATGGCTACACCTTC	CASSDQGFNYGYTF
NA	TRBD1	TRBV5-5	TRBJ2-1	TGTGCCAGCCAAAAGCAGGGACAGGATTACAATGAGCAGTTCTTC	CASQKQGQDYNEQFF
NA	TRBD2	TRBV27	TRBJ2-7	TGTGCCAGCAGTATACAGGCGGGGATAGCGGGAGGGCACGAGCAGTACTTC	CASSIQAGIAGGHEQYF
NA	NA	TRBV4-3	TRBJ2-3	TGCGCCAGCAGCCAAGATCGGCTGGCTGCAGATACGCAGTATTTT	CASSQDRLAADTQYF
NA	TRBD1	TRBV7-8	TRBJ2-1	TGTGCCAGCAGTCCCAGGGGGCTAGGCAATGAGCAGTTCTTC	CASSPRGLGNEQFF
once	TRBD2	TRBV6-4	TRBJ2-7	TGTGCCAGCAGTGAAAACGGACTAGAGGGTAACGAGCAGTACTTC	CASSENGLEGNEQYF
NA	NA	TRBV5-1	TRBJ2-2	TGCGCCAGCAGCCTCGCAGGAGGGGGAGGCACCGGGGAGCTGTTTTTT	CASSLAGGGGTGELFF
NA	NA	TRBV6-5	TRBJ2-6	TGTGCCAGCAGAAAAACAGCGTCTGGGGCCAACGTCCTGACTTTC	CASRKTASGANVLTF
NA	NA	TRBV27	TRBJ2-1	TGTGCCAGCAGTTTATCTGCGGGCCTCTCCTACAATGAGCAGTTCTTC	CASSLSAGLSYNEQFF
NA	NA	TRBV23-1	TRBJ1-4	TGCGCCGGGCCGGACAGAGGAAATGAAAAACTGTTTTTT	CAGPDRGNEKLFF
NA	NA	TRBV7-2	TRBJ1-1	TGTGCCAGCGCACAGGCAAACACTGAAGCTTTCTTT	CASAQANTEAFF
NA	NA	TRBV19	TRBJ2-1	TGTGCCAGTAGTATCGGGTCTGAGCAGTTCTTC	CASSIGSEQFF